This TCR beta chain was sequenced for a study of blood T cell repertoires in COVID-19. Across the study: The study drew acute and convalescent COVID-19 samples from the United States, Italy and Spain. PBMCs, B-cell-depleted T cells, or T cells were the source of the cDNA or gDNA that made up the material.

Per the original data handling: Counts of nucleated cells, estimated from reference gene primer amplification, were obtained. Using immunoSEQ multiplex PCR, the repertoire was profiled, and TCRdb retains in-frame clones only, with some absent. That table gives V, J and clone size, and the DNA gave D and trimming. The sample carries approximately 9,500 clones, 70% to 90% recorded once. The sequenced sample was peripheral blood. The sequence was obtained from a human donor in a cohort sampled during active COVID-19.

In DNA form, the CDR3 reads TGTGCCAGCAGCTTAGGAGTCGTAAACACAGATACGCAGTATTTT. It codes for CASSLGVVNTDTQYF. The chain employs TRBV7-9 and TRBJ2-3; D not resolved. Trimming removed 1 base at V and 2 bases at J, with 10 bases between. Germline CDR1 is SEHNR and CDR2 is FQNEAQ (reference sequence). The CDR3 extends over 15 amino acids.